Shown below are 11 T cell receptor beta chains from a single sample sequenced in a study of molecular identifiers for immune sequencing clone quantification. TCRdb re-called the PCR reads with MiXCR, one entry per CDR3 protein. Of 85,000 to 100,000 distinct CDR3 sequences listed, roughly 24% are singletons. The sample consisted of naive CD8+ T cells from blood, with Jurkat cell RNA spiked in. Specified subset: FACS-sorted CD8+CD4-CCR7+CD45RA+ naive T cells. These receptors were obtained from a human donor in good health. Some libraries in this study had Jurkat cell RNA spiked in.

Ten or more counts support this clonotype. The rearrangement links TRBV30 to TRBJ1-1; a possible D gene is TRBD1 (5 bases). There are 11 residues in the CDR3. The germline CDR1 and CDR2 sequences are GTSNPN and SVGIG (reference sequence). V was cut by 2 bases and J by 9 bases, with 10 bases left in between. The CDR3 sequence is CAWSLGGKAFF. The CDR3 region has the DNA TGTGCCTGGAGTCTCGGGGGGAAAGCTTTCTTT.

There are a few counts of this clonotype. The chain links TRBV27 to TRBJ2-7; 7 positions agree with TRBD1. There are 13 residues in the CDR3. V dropped 8 bases and J dropped 7; count of bases not matched to a gene: 11. Germline lookup yields CDR1 MNHEY and CDR2 SMNVEV (reference sequence). CDR3 DNA: TGTGCCAGCCGCTGGCCGGGGACAGATGAGCAGTACTTC. This gives the protein CASRWPGTDEQYF.

There are many counts of this clonotype. The V gene is TRBV7-9, the J gene TRBJ1-4; D uncertain. Germline V lookup: CDR1 SEHNR, CDR2 FQNEAQ (reference sequence). The germline V and J ends were trimmed by 6 bases and 7 bases, with 15 bases remaining between them. CDR3 length equals 14 residues. The CDR3 region is CASSRTAFGEKLFF. CDR3 sequence (DNA): TGTGCCAGCAGTCGAACGGCGTTTGGTGAAAAACTGTTTTTT. Full variable domain (outside the CDR3, taken from reference TRBV7-9 and TRBJ1-4): DTGVSQNPRHKITKRGQNVTFRCDPISEHNRLYWYRQTLGQGPEFLTYFQNEAQLEKSRLLSDRFSAERPKGSFSTLEIQRTEQGDSAMYLCASSRTAFGEKLFFGSGTQLSVL.

A word on this clonotype: With a much larger clone just one base away, this may be a read error. The rearrangement joins TRBV19 to TRBJ2-7, with 7 positions matching TRBD1. The CDR3 is 13 residues long. V lost 6 bases to trimming and J lost 2 bases; unmatched junction nucleotides: 4. Germline V CDR1 and CDR2: LNHDA, SQIVND (reference sequence). The CDR3 spells CASSPQGTYEQYF. The CDR3, as DNA: TGTGCCAGTAGCCCACAGGGGACCTACGAGCAGTACTTC. Looking up the rest from reference TRBV19 and TRBJ2-7 gives the full variable domain: DGGITQSPKYLFRKEGQNVTLSCEQNLNHDAMYWYRQDPGQGLRLIYYSQIVNDFQKGDIAEGYSVSREKKESFPLTVTSAQKNPTAFYLCASSPQGTYEQYFGPGTRLTVT.

This clonotype was seen ten or more times. This rearrangement joins TRBV7-9 to TRBJ2-7; possible D gene TRBD2, 6 bases. Trimming took off 1 base at V and 4 bases at J, with 14 bases between the two ends. The germline gives CDR1 SEHNR, CDR2 FQNEAQ (reference sequence). The CDR3 runs 15 residues. The chain's CDR3 is CASSLEPAGMYEQYF. In DNA, the CDR3 is TGTGCCAGCAGCTTAGAGCCAGCGGGCATGTACGAGCAGTACTTC.

There are many counts of this clonotype. This rearrangement joins TRBV28 to TRBJ2-7, with D perhaps TRBD1 or TRBD2 (5 bases each). Germline V gene sequence: CDR1 MDHEN, CDR2 SYDVKM. The CDR3 has 13 residues. With 4 bases removed from V and 3 bases from J, the gap between germline ends came to 10 bases. CDR3 amino acids: CASSYGAIYEQYF. The CDR3 DNA is TGTGCCAGCAGTTACGGGGCTATCTACGAGCAGTACTTC.

This clonotype occurred many times. This chain uses TRBV6-1 with TRBJ1-1, with D perhaps TRBD1 (5 bases). The CDR3 runs 12 residues. V was shortened by 1 base and J by 5 bases, with 5 bases between the two germline ends. CDR1 MNHNS and CDR2 SASEGT come from the germline V gene. CDR3 nucleotide sequence: TGTGCCAGCAGTGAAGAGGGGACTGAAGCTTTCTTT. This codes for CASSEEGTEAFF.

This clonotype was counted at least ten times. The chain has TRBV20-1 and TRBJ2-5; no clear D gene. CDR1 is DFQATT, CDR2 SNEGSKA, per germline (reference sequence). The germline V and J ends were trimmed by 2 bases and 3 bases, with 16 bases remaining between them. The CDR3 length is 15 residues. The CDR3 loop is CSARSGGLREETQYF. The CDR3 DNA sequence: TGCAGTGCTAGATCCGGCGGCCTACGCGAAGAGACCCAGTACTTC.

The V and J genes are TRBV5-3 and TRBJ2-3, with a possible D match to TRBD2 (6 bases). TRBV5-3 is identified as an open reading frame with a role that is uncertain. The V end lost 10 bases, the J end lost 5 bases, and 23 bases lay between the germline ends. The CDR3 length is 15 residues. CDR3 nucleotides: TGTGCCCGCAGCTTGGGCAGGAGGGCCATAGATACGCAGTATTTT. It is translated as CARSLGRRAIDTQYF.

The table lists this clonotype with many counts. The gene calls are TRBV7-3 and TRBJ2-3; 12 nucleotides line up with TRBD2. The CDR3 loop spans 15 amino acids. The trim removed 5 bases at V and 2 bases at J, leaving 2 bases unmatched. Germline assignment: CDR1 SGHTA and CDR2 FQGTGA. The CDR3 bases are TGTGCCAGCAGCCGGACTAGCGGGACCACAGATACGCAGTATTTT. Translating gives CASSRTSGTTDTQYF.

This clonotype was detected ten times or more. The chain recombines TRBV27 with TRBJ2-5, with 7 bases fitting TRBD1. With V trimmed by 5 bases and J by 9 bases, 12 bases remained unmatched. The CDR3 runs to 14 residues. In germline, CDR1 is MNHEY, CDR2 SMNVEV (reference sequence). The CDR3 nucleotides read TGTGCCAGCAGTCCTGGGACAGAGTGGTTGGCCCAGTACTTC. This translates into CASSPGTEWLAQYF.